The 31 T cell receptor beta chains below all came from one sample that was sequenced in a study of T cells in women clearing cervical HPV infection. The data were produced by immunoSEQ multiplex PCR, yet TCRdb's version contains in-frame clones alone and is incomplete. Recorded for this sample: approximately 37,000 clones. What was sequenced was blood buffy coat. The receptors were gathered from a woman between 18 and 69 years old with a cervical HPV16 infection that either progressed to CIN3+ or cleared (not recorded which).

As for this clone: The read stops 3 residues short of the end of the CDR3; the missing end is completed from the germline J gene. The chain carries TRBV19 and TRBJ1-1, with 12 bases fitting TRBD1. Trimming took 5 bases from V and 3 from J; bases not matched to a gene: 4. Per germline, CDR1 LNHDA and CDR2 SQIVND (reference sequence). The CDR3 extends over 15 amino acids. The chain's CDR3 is CASSGTGGKDTEAFF. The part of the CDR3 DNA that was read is TGTGCCAGTAGTGGGACAGGGGGCAAGGACACTGAA.

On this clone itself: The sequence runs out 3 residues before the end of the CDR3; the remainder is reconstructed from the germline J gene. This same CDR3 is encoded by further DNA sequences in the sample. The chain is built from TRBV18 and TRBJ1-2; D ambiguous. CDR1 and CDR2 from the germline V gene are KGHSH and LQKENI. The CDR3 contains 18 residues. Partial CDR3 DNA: TGTGCCAGCTCACCCCCCGAGGCGGGAGGGAGCTCCTACAATGAC. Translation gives CASSPPEAGGSSYND. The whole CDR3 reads CASSPPEAGGSSYNDYTF.

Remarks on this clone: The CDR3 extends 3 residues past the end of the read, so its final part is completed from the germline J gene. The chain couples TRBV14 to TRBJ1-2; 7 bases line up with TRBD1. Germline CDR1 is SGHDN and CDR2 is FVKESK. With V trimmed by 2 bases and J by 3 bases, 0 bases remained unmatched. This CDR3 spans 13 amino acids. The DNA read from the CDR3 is TGTGCCAGCAGCCAAACAGGGGACTATGGC. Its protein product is CASSQTGDYG. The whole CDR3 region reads CASSQTGDYGYTF.

CDR3 DNA (partial): TGTGCCAGCAGTGAAATAGCGGGAGGATCTAGCACAGATACG. Its translation: CASSEIAGGSSTDT. The full CDR3 is CASSEIAGGSSTDTQYF. V gene TRBV2 combines with J gene TRBJ2-3; 10 bases fit TRBD2. The DNA ends 3 residues before the CDR3 does, and the rest of the CDR3 is filled in from the germline J gene. In germline, CDR1 is SNHLY, CDR2 FYNNEI. After removal of 2 bases from V and 0 bases from J, the junction contained 5 bases not matched to a gene. CDR3 length equals 17 residues.

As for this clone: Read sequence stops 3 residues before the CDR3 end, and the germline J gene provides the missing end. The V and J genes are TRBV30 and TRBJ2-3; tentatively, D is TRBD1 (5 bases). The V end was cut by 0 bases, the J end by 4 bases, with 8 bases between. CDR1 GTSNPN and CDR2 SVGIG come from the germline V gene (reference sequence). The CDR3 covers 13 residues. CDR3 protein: CAWSVGDPDTQYF. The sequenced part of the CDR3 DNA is TGTGCCTGGAGTGTAGGGGATCCAGATACG. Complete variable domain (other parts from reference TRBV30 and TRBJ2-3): SQTIHQWPATLVQPVGSPLSLECTVEGTSNPNLYWYRQAAGRGLQLLFYSVGIGQISSEVPQNLSASRPQDRQFILSSKKLLLSDSGFYLCAWSVGDPDTQYFGPGTRLTVL.

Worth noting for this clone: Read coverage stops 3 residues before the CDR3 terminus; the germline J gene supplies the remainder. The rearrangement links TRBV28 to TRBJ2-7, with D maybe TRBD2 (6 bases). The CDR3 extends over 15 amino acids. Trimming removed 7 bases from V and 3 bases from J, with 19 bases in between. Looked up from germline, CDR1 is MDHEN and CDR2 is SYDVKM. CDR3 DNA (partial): TGTGCCAGCACATTCAGGCCGGGGGAAAACTACGAG. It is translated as CASTFRPGENYE. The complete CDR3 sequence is CASTFRPGENYEQYF.

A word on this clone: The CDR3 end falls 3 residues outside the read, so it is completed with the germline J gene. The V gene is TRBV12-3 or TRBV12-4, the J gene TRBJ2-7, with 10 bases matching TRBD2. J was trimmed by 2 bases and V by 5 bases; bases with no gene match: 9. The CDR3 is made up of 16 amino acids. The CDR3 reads CASSPYRSGRTYEQYF. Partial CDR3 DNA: TGTGCCAGCAGTCCTTACCGTAGCGGGAGGACCTACGAG.

This CDR3 reads CASSQGLGDNEQFF. Incomplete CDR3 DNA: TGTGCCAGCAGCCAGGGACTGGGGGACAATGAG. The V and J genes are TRBV5-4 and TRBJ2-1, with D perhaps matching TRBD2 (6 bases). The CDR3 goes on 3 residues after the read ends, and that part is filled in from the germline J gene. The V end was cut by 4 bases, the J end by 5 bases, with 13 bases between. The germline CDR1 and CDR2 sequences are SGHNT and YYREEE (reference sequence). CDR3 length equals 14 residues.

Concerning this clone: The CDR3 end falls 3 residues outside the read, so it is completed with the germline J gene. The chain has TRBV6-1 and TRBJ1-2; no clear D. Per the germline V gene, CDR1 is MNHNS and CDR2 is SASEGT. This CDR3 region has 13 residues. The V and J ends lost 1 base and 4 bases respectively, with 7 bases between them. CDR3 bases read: TGTGCCAGCAGTGAAGACAGCGGCTATGGC. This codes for CASSEDSGYG. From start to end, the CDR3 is CASSEDSGYGYTF.

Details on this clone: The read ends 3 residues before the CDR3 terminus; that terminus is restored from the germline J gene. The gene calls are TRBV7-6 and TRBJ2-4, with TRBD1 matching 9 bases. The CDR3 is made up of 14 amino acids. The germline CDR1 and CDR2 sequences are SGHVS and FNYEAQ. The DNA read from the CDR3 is TGTGCCAGCAGTCCGGGGACAGGGCTAGGGGGT. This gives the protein CASSPGTGLGG. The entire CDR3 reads CASSPGTGLGGQYF.

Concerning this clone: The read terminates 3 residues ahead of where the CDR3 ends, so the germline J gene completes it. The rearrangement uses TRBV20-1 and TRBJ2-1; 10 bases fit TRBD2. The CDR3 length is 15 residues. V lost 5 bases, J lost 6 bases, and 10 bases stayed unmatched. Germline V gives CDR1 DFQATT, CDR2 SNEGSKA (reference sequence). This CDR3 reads CSAYGSSGSRNEQFF. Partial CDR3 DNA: TGCAGTGCTTACGGATCTAGCGGGAGTCGCAATGAG.

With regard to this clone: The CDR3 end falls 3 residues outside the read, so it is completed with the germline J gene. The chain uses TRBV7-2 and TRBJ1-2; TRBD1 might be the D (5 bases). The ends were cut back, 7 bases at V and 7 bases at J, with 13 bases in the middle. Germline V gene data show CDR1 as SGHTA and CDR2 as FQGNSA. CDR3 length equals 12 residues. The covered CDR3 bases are TGTGCCAGCATCACGGGGCGGGGTGGC. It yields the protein CASITGRGG. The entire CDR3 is CASITGRGGYTF.

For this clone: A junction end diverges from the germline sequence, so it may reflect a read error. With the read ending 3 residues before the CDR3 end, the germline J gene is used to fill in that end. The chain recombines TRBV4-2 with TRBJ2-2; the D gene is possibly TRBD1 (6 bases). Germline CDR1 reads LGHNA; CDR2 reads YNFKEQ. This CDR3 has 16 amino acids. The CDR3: CASSPAGASNTGELFF. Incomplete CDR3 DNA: TGCGCCAGCAGCCCGGCAGGGGCCTCGAACACCGGGGAG.

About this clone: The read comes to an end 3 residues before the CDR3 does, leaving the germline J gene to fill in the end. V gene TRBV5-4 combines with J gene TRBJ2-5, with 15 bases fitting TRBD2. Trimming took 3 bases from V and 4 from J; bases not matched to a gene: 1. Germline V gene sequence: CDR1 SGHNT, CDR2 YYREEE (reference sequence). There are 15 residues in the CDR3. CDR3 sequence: CASSSGLAGGETQYF. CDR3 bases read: TGTGCCAGCAGCTCGGGACTAGCGGGGGGAGAGACC.

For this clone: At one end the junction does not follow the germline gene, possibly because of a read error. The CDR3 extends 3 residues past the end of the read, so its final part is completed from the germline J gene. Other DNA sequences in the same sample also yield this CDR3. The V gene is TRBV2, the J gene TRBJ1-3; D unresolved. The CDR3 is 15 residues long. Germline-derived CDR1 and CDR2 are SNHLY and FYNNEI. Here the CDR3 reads CASSEGVRAGNTIYF. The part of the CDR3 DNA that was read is TGTGCCAGCAGTGAAGGGGTTAGGGCTGGAAACACG.

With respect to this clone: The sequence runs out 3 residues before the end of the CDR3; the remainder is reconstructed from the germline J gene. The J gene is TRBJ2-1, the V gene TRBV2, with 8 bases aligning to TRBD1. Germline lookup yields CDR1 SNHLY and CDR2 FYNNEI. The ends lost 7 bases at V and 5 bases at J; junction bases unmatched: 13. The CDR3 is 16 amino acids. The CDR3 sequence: CASNLLVGQGDNEQFF. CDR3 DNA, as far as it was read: TGTGCCAGCAACCTCCTTGTAGGACAGGGAGACAATGAG.

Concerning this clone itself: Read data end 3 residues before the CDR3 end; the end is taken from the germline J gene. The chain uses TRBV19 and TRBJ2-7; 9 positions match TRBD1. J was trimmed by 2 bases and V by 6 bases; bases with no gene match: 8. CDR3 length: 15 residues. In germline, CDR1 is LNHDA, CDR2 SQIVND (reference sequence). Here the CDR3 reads CASSPGTGITYEQYF. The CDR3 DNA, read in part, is TGTGCCAGTAGCCCCGGGACAGGGATTACCTACGAG.

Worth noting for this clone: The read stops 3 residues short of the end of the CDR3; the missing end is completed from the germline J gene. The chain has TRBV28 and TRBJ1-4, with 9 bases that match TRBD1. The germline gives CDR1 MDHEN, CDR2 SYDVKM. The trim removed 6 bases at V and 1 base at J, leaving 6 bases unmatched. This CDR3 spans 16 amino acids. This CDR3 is CASSETGGRTNEKLFF. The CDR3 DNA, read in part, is TGTGCCAGCAGCGAAACAGGGGGCAGAACTAATGAAAAA.

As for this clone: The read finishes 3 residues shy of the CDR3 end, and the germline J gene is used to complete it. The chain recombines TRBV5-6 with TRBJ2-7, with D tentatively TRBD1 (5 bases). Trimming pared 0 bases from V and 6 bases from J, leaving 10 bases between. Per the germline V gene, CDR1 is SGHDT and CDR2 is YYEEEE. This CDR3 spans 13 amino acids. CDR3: CASSLGRQGEQYF. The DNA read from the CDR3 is TGTGCCAGCAGCTTGGGCAGGCAGGGCGAG.

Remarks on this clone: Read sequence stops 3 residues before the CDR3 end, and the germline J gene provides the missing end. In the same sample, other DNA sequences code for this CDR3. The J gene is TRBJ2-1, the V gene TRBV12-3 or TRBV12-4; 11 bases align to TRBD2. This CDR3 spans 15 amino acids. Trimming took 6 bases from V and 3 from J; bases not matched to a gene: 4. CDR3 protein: CASSLTSGSYNEQFF. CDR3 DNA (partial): TGTGCCAGCAGCCTAACTAGCGGGAGCTACAATGAG.

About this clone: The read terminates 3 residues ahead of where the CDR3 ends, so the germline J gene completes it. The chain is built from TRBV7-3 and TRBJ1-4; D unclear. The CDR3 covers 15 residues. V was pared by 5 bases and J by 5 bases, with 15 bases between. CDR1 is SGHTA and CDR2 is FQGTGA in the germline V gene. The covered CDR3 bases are TGTGCCAGCAGCCTCGATGGGCAGTCAAATGAAAAA. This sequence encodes CASSLDGQSNEK. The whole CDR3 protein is CASSLDGQSNEKLFF.

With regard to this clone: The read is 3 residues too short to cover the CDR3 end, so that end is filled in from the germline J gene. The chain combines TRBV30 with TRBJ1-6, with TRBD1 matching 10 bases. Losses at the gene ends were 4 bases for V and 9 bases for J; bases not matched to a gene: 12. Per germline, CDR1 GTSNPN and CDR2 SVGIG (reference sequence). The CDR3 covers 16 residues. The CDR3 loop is CAWKSRDRGRPSPLHF. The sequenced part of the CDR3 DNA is TGTGCCTGGAAGTCCCGGGACAGGGGTCGGCCTTCACCC.

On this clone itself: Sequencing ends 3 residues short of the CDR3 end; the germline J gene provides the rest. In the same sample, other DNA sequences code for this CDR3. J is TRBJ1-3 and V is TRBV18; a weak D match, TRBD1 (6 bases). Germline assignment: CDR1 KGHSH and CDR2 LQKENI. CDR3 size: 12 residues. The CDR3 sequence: CASSPGAGAIYF. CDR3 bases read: TGTGCCAGCTCACCTGGTGCGGGGGCG.

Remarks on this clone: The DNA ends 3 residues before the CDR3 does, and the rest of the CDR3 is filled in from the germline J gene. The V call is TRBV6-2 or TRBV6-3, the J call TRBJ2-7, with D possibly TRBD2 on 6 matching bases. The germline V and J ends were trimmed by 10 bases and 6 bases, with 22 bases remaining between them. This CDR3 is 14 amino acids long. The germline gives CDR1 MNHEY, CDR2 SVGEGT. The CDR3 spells CATKPGTAYFEQYF. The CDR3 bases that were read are TGTGCCACCAAACCCGGGACTGCCTACTTCGAG.

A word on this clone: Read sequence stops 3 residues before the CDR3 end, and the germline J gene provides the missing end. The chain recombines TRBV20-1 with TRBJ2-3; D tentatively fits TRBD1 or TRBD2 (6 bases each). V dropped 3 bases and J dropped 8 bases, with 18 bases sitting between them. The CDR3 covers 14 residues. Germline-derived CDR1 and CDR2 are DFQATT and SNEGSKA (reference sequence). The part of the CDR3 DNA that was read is TGCAGTGCTAGTACGACAGGCGTGGGAGGTACG. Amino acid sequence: CSASTTGVGGT. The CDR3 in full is CSASTTGVGGTQYF.

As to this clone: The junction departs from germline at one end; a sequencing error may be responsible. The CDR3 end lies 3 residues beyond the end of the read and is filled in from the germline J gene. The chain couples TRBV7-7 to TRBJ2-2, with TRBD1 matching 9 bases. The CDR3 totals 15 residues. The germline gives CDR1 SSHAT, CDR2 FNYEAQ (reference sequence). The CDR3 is CASSSGQGGPGELFF. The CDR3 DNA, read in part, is TGTGCTAGCAGCTCGGGACAGGGCGGGCCCGGGGAG. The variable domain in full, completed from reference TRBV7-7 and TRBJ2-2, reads GAGVSQSPRYKVTKRGQDVTLRCDPISSHATLYWYQQALGQGPEFLTYFNYEAQPDKSGLPSDRFSAERPEGSISTLTIQRTEQRDSAMYRCASSSGQGGPGELFFGEGSRLTVL.

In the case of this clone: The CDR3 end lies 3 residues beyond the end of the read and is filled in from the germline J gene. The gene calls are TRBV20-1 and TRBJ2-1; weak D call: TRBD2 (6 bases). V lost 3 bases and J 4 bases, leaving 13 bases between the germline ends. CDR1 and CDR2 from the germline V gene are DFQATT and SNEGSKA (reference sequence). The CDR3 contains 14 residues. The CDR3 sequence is CSASAGTAYNEQFF. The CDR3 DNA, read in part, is TGCAGTGCTAGTGCCGGGACTGCTTACAATGAG.

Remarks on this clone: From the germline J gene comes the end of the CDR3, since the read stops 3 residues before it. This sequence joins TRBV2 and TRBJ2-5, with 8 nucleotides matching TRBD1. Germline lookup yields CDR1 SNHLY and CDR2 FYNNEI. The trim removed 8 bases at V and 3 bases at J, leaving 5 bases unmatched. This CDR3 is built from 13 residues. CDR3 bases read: TGTGCCAGCGGCAAGGACAGGGAAGAGACC. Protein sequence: CASGKDREET. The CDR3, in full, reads CASGKDREETQYF.

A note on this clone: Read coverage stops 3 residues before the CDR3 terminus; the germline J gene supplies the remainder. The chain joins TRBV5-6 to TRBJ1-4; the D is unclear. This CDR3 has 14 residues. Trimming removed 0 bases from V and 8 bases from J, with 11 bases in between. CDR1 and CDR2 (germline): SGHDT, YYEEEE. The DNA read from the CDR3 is TGTGCCAGCAGCTTGGAGAGTAGGGTCGAAAAA. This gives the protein CASSLESRVEK. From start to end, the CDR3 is CASSLESRVEKLFF.

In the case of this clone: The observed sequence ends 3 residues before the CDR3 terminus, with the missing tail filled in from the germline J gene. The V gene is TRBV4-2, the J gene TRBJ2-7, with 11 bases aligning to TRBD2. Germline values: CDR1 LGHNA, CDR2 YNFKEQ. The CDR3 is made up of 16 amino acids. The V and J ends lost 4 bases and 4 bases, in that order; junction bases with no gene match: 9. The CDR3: CASSPQTSGTVYEQYF. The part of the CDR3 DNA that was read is TGTGCCAGCAGCCCTCAGACTAGCGGGACCGTATACGAG.

The part of the CDR3 DNA that was read is TGCGCCAGCAGCCTCGGACCGACTAGCGGCCCCTCCTACGAG. Residues: CASSLGPTSGPSYE. From start to end, the CDR3 is CASSLGPTSGPSYEQYF. V is TRBV4-1 and J is TRBJ2-7; 9 positions agree with TRBD2. The CDR3 end is not reached by the read, which stops 3 residues before it; the germline J gene fills it in. This CDR3 spans 17 amino acids. Looked up from germline, CDR1 is MGHRA and CDR2 is YSYEKL. With 4 bases clipped from V and 0 bases from J, the junction kept 10 bases outside the gene matches.